This T cell receptor (beta chain) was captured by sequencing in a study of blood T cells in healthy people across ages. CDR3 length equals 16 residues. With V trimmed by 3 bases and J by 0 bases, 6 bases remained unmatched. The germline CDR1 and CDR2 sequences are LGHNA and YNFKEQ. This clonotype was seen a handful of times. Its antigen remains unknown. Points from the study as a whole: TCR beta diversity was tightly associated with the proportion of naive T cells. With donor CMV status unknown, expanded clonotype changes were possibly confounded. Bulk PBMC profiling left naive and antigen-experienced comparisons inconclusive.

PCR was performed a second time for 7 to 11 cycles using a sample-barcoded 5' primer and a J-beta primer mix. TCRdb itself ran the 5' RACE reads through MiXCR, one entry per CDR3 protein. The top ten clones hold roughly 37% of a sample with more than 700,000 distinct CDR3 sequences, about 48% of them seen once. The sequenced sample was blood. The V call is TRBV4-2, the J call TRBJ1-2, with 8 bases matching TRBD1. This sequence was found in a man older than 75 in good health. The CDR3 reads CASSHGQGGPNYGYTF. In DNA, the CDR3 is TGTGCCAGCAGCCACGGACAGGGTGGCCCTAACTATGGCTACACCTTC.